This TCR beta chain was sequenced during a study of blood T cells in healthy people across ages (dated by TCRdb to the mid-2010s). Context from the whole study: In model experiments, roughly one uniquely barcoded TCR beta cDNA molecule per two T cells was captured by template switching. Two additional independent replicas of 1 million unique cDNA reads from the same blood draw were analyzed for two donors (one aged 18 to 30 and one aged 80 or older). Using deep sequencing normalized with unique cDNA molecular identifiers, the study measured how TCR beta repertoire diversity changes with age. Donors of different ages were randomly distributed across sequencing lanes to avoid experimental bias. Four age groups were formed from the donors: young (average 16 years), middle-aged (approximately 39), aged (around 68) and long-lived (around 82).

Reading the germline V gene gives CDR1 SGHRS and CDR2 YFSETQ. V is clipped by 4 bases and J by 8 bases, and the sequence between their germline boundaries is 15 bases long. There are 13 amino acids in the CDR3, from cysteine to phenylalanine inclusive. The entry retains the CDR3 DNA only, 39 bases that are in frame from base 1. Details on this clonotype: What this receptor recognizes is not known. No much larger clonotype is one base removed from it; base qualities were not supplied.

Receptor amplification or capture employed 5' RACE. The listed sequencing device is Illumina HiSeq 2500. A second PCR of roughly 7 to 11 cycles was performed with a sample-barcoded 5' primer and a J-beta primer mix. A template-switch 5' adaptor carrying 12 random nucleotides introduced a unique molecular identifier onto each TCR beta cDNA molecule. At least 2.5 million CDR3-containing paired-end reads were obtained from each sample. First-strand cDNA synthesis was performed from all RNA using the Mint cDNA synthesis kit, with priming by a TRBC-specific oligonucleotide. Following uracil-DNA glycosylase treatment, all cDNA underwent a first 18-cycle PCR with the universal primers M1SS and BC2_uni_R. The authors processed their data as follows. Each sample was normalized by randomly selecting 1 million high-quality reads, each carrying a distinct molecular identifier. Instead of being binned into consensus sequences, reads with shared molecular identifiers were discarded. MiTCR, set to a Q25 quality threshold and the strictest error-elimination algorithm, was used for CDR3 identification, clonotype clustering and error correction. A nonparametric unseen species model using Euler transformation provided a lower-bound estimate of total TCR beta diversity. In-frame beta chains were kept once TCRdb had trimmed the public reads at Q25 with fastp and called clones with MiXCR. Duplicate CDR3 protein sequences are folded into a single record with the most common DNA and genes. For this entry, the V and J calls and clone size follow TCRdb and not the study's own pipeline. The sample yields more than 700,000 distinct CDR3 sequences; about 42% were counted once. In total, the top ten clones hold 18% of the sample.

Overall study results and their limits: Estimates of total diversity based on one million sequenced T cells were regarded as lower bounds and as underestimates. Donor CMV infection status was unknown, potentially confounding age-related changes in expanded clonotypes. Observed TCR beta diversity per million T cells fell roughly linearly with age, and a significant reduction was already apparent by age about 43. There was a strong correlation between observed TCR beta diversity and the percentage of naive T cells measured by flow cytometry. Since profiling was done on bulk unsorted PBMCs, naive and antigen-experienced compartments could not be conclusively compared. The long-lived group showed more naive CD4+ T cells, fewer expanded clones and increased TCR diversity than the aged group, suggesting age selection.

The donors were roughly 40 Caucasian individuals from Russia, aged 6 to 90 years, who were systemically healthy. Roughly 9.5 milliliters of peripheral blood were drawn from each donor into EDTA-treated Vacutainer tubes. PBMCs were isolated by Ficoll-Paque density-gradient centrifugation, with at least 7 million obtained per sample. Trizol reagent was used to extract total RNA from PBMCs, with at least 6 micrograms per sample. The percentages of naive CD45RAhigh/CD27high T cells were determined by flow cytometry on a PBMC aliquot from every donor. Sequencing was carried out using blood. The chain is made from TRBV5-1 and TRBJ1-2; the D gene is unclear. This receptor was taken from a man older than 75 in good health. The DNA sequence follows: TGCGCCAGCAGCAACCCGGGAGACGGGGGCTACACCTTC. It translates as CASSNPGDGGYTF.